Listed below are T cell receptor beta chains from one sample, sequenced in a study of chemoradiotherapy in HPV16-positive cancers. TCRdb's copy holds only in-frame clones and misses some; the assay was immunoSEQ multiplex PCR. Of approximately 52,000 clones listed, more than 90% are singletons. The sample was blood, taken from a patient who underwent chemoradiotherapy. These receptors all come from a human donor with HPV-associated anogenital cancer. Both conserved end residues are part of each CDR3. Fields, in order: clone size, D gene, J gene, V gene, CDR3 protein, CDR3 DNA. D genes are given only for firm matches. The size of a clone is reported for some rows only, either as once, few or many, or as a class for expanded clones.

NA | NA | TRBJ2-7 | TRBV14 | CASSQDLSPGYSYEQYF | TGTGCCAGCAGCCAAGATCTATCCCCAGGTTATTCCTACGAGCAGTACTTC
NA | NA | TRBJ1-5 | TRBV12-5 | CASGLVAGDQPQHF | TGTGCTAGTGGTTTGGTAGCAGGGGATCAGCCCCAGCATTTT
NA | NA | TRBJ2-3 | TRBV7-2 | CASGNLNTQYF | TGTGCCAGCGGTAACCTGAATACGCAGTATTTT
few | NA | TRBJ2-7 | TRBV9 | CASSVAAGAHEQYF | TGTGCCAGCAGCGTAGCGGCAGGGGCCCACGAGCAGTACTTC
NA | NA | TRBJ2-3 | TRBV7-8 | CASSSGAPDTQYF | TGTGCCAGCAGCTCGGGAGCCCCAGATACGCAGTATTTT
NA | TRBD1 | TRBJ2-5 | TRBV9 | CASSVAGTGGQETQYF | TGTGCCAGCAGCGTAGCAGGGACAGGGGGACAAGAGACCCAGTACTTC
NA | NA | TRBJ1-1 | TRBV5-4 | CASSLGGEDTEAFF | TGTGCCAGCAGCTTAGGGGGGGAAGACACTGAAGCTTTCTTT
NA | NA | TRBJ2-3 | TRBV7-2 | CASSPQGVQRDTQYF | TGTGCCAGCAGTCCACAGGGAGTCCAGAGAGATACGCAGTATTTT
once | TRBD2 | TRBJ2-3 | TRBV6-5 | CASSFGGASTDTQYF | TGTGCCAGCAGTTTCGGGGGGGCTAGCACAGATACGCAGTATTTT
NA | NA | TRBJ2-7 | TRBV6-5 | CASSFYTASYEQYF | TGTGCCAGCAGTTTCTACACTGCCTCCTACGAGCAGTACTTC
NA | TRBD2 | TRBJ2-5 | TRBV5-4 | CASSREGRETQYF | TGTGCCAGCTCGAGGGAGGGGAGAGAGACCCAGTACTTC
NA | NA | TRBJ1-1 | TRBV10-1 | CASSTSRDLGNTEAFF | TGCGCCAGCAGTACTTCCCGGGATCTAGGGAACACTGAAGCTTTCTTT
NA | NA | TRBJ1-1 | TRBV6-6 | CASTATGNTEAFF | TGTGCCAGCACGGCGACGGGGAACACTGAAGCTTTCTTT
NA | NA | TRBJ2-7 | TRBV5-6 | CASSARGQEGREQYF | TGTGCCAGCAGCGCGAGAGGACAGGAGGGTAGGGAGCAGTACTTC
NA | NA | TRBJ1-1 | TRBV5-6 | CASSFPTANTEAFF | TGTGCCAGCAGCTTTCCTACAGCAAACACTGAAGCTTTCTTT
NA | NA | TRBJ2-7 | TRBV4-1 | CASSHSRQAISYEQYF | TGCGCCAGCAGCCATAGCAGACAGGCCATCTCCTACGAGCAGTACTTC
NA | NA | TRBJ1-5 | TRBV4-3 | CASSQGRQITQPQHF | TGCGCCAGCAGCCAAGGACGACAGATTACTCAGCCCCAGCATTTT
NA | NA | TRBJ1-6 | TRBV10-3 | CAISATDASPLHF | TGTGCCATCAGTGCCACCGACGCCTCACCCCTCCACTTT
NA | NA | TRBJ1-6 | TRBV19 | CASSIYQGQINSPLHF | TGTGCCAGTAGTATCTATCAAGGACAGATTAATTCACCCCTCCACTTT
large | NA | TRBJ2-2 | TRBV27 | CASSLDRGRANTGELFF | TGTGCCAGCAGTTTAGATCGGGGCAGGGCGAACACCGGGGAGCTGTTTTTT
NA | NA | TRBJ2-6 | TRBV7-3 | CASSLTALSGANVLTF | TGTGCCAGCAGCTTAACAGCCCTCTCTGGGGCCAACGTCCTGACTTTC
NA | NA | TRBJ2-3 | TRBV6-4 | CASSDPGLSDTQYF | TGTGCCAGCAGTGACCCGGGACTTTCAGATACGCAGTATTTT
NA | NA | TRBJ2-7 | TRBV6-5 | CASSWGSGPSYEQYF | TGTGCCAGCAGTTGGGGTTCGGGGCCCTCCTACGAGCAGTACTTC
NA | TRBD1 | TRBJ1-6 | TRBV19 | CASSLGQGDSPLHF | TGTGCCAGTAGTCTGGGACAGGGTGATTCACCCCTCCACTTT
NA | NA | TRBJ2-5 | TRBV7-2 | CASSPPPPLETQYF | TGTGCCAGCAGCCCCCCTCCCCCTCTAGAGACCCAGTACTTC
once | NA | TRBJ1-2 | TRBV6-5 | CASRPKISSGYGYTF | TGTGCCAGCCGGCCCAAGATAAGCAGTGGCTATGGCTACACCTTC
NA | NA | TRBJ2-5 | TRBV11-2 | CASSLGGARETQYF | TGTGCCAGCAGCTTGGGCGGGGCCCGGGAGACCCAGTACTTC
NA | TRBD2 | TRBJ2-2 | TRBV7-8 | CASSSTSPLRAGGLMSAGELFF | TGTGCCAGCAGCTCGACTAGCCCTCTTAGGGCGGGGGGGCTGATGAGTGCCGGGGAGCTGTTTTTT
NA | NA | TRBJ2-1 | TRBV6-6 | CASTGQGAIYNEQFF | TGTGCCAGCACAGGGCAGGGAGCGATCTACAATGAGCAGTTCTTC
NA | TRBD2 | TRBJ2-1 | TRBV5-1 | CASRSDGRAVREQFF | TGCGCCAGCAGATCAGACGGGAGGGCCGTGAGGGAGCAGTTCTTC
once | NA | TRBJ1-6 | TRBV2 | CASTGPDPLNNSPLHF | TGTGCCAGCACGGGGCCCGATCCCCTTAATAATTCACCCCTCCACTTT
NA | TRBD1 | TRBJ2-5 | TRBV7-2 | CATVRDRQETQYF | TGTGCCACCGTAAGGGACAGACAAGAGACCCAGTACTTC
NA | TRBD1 | TRBJ1-1 | TRBV19 | CASSQGARGNTEAFF | TGTGCCAGTAGTCAGGGGGCAAGGGGTAACACTGAAGCTTTCTTT
NA | TRBD2 | TRBJ2-7 | TRBV7-2 | CASSLVGAGGPDF | TGTGCCAGCAGCTTAGTTGGAGCGGGAGGGCCCGACTTC
few | NA | TRBJ1-1 | TRBV4-3 | CASSQDGGVNTEAFF | TGCGCCAGCAGCCAAGATGGCGGGGTGAACACTGAAGCTTTCTTT
once | NA | TRBJ1-1 | TRBV11-3 | CASSPVSEVEAFF | TGTGCCAGCAGCCCCGTTTCAGAGGTTGAAGCTTTCTTT
NA | TRBD1 | TRBJ1-1 | TRBV30 | CAWSVDRGFAFF | TGTGCCTGGAGTGTAGACAGGGGCTTTGCTTTCTTT